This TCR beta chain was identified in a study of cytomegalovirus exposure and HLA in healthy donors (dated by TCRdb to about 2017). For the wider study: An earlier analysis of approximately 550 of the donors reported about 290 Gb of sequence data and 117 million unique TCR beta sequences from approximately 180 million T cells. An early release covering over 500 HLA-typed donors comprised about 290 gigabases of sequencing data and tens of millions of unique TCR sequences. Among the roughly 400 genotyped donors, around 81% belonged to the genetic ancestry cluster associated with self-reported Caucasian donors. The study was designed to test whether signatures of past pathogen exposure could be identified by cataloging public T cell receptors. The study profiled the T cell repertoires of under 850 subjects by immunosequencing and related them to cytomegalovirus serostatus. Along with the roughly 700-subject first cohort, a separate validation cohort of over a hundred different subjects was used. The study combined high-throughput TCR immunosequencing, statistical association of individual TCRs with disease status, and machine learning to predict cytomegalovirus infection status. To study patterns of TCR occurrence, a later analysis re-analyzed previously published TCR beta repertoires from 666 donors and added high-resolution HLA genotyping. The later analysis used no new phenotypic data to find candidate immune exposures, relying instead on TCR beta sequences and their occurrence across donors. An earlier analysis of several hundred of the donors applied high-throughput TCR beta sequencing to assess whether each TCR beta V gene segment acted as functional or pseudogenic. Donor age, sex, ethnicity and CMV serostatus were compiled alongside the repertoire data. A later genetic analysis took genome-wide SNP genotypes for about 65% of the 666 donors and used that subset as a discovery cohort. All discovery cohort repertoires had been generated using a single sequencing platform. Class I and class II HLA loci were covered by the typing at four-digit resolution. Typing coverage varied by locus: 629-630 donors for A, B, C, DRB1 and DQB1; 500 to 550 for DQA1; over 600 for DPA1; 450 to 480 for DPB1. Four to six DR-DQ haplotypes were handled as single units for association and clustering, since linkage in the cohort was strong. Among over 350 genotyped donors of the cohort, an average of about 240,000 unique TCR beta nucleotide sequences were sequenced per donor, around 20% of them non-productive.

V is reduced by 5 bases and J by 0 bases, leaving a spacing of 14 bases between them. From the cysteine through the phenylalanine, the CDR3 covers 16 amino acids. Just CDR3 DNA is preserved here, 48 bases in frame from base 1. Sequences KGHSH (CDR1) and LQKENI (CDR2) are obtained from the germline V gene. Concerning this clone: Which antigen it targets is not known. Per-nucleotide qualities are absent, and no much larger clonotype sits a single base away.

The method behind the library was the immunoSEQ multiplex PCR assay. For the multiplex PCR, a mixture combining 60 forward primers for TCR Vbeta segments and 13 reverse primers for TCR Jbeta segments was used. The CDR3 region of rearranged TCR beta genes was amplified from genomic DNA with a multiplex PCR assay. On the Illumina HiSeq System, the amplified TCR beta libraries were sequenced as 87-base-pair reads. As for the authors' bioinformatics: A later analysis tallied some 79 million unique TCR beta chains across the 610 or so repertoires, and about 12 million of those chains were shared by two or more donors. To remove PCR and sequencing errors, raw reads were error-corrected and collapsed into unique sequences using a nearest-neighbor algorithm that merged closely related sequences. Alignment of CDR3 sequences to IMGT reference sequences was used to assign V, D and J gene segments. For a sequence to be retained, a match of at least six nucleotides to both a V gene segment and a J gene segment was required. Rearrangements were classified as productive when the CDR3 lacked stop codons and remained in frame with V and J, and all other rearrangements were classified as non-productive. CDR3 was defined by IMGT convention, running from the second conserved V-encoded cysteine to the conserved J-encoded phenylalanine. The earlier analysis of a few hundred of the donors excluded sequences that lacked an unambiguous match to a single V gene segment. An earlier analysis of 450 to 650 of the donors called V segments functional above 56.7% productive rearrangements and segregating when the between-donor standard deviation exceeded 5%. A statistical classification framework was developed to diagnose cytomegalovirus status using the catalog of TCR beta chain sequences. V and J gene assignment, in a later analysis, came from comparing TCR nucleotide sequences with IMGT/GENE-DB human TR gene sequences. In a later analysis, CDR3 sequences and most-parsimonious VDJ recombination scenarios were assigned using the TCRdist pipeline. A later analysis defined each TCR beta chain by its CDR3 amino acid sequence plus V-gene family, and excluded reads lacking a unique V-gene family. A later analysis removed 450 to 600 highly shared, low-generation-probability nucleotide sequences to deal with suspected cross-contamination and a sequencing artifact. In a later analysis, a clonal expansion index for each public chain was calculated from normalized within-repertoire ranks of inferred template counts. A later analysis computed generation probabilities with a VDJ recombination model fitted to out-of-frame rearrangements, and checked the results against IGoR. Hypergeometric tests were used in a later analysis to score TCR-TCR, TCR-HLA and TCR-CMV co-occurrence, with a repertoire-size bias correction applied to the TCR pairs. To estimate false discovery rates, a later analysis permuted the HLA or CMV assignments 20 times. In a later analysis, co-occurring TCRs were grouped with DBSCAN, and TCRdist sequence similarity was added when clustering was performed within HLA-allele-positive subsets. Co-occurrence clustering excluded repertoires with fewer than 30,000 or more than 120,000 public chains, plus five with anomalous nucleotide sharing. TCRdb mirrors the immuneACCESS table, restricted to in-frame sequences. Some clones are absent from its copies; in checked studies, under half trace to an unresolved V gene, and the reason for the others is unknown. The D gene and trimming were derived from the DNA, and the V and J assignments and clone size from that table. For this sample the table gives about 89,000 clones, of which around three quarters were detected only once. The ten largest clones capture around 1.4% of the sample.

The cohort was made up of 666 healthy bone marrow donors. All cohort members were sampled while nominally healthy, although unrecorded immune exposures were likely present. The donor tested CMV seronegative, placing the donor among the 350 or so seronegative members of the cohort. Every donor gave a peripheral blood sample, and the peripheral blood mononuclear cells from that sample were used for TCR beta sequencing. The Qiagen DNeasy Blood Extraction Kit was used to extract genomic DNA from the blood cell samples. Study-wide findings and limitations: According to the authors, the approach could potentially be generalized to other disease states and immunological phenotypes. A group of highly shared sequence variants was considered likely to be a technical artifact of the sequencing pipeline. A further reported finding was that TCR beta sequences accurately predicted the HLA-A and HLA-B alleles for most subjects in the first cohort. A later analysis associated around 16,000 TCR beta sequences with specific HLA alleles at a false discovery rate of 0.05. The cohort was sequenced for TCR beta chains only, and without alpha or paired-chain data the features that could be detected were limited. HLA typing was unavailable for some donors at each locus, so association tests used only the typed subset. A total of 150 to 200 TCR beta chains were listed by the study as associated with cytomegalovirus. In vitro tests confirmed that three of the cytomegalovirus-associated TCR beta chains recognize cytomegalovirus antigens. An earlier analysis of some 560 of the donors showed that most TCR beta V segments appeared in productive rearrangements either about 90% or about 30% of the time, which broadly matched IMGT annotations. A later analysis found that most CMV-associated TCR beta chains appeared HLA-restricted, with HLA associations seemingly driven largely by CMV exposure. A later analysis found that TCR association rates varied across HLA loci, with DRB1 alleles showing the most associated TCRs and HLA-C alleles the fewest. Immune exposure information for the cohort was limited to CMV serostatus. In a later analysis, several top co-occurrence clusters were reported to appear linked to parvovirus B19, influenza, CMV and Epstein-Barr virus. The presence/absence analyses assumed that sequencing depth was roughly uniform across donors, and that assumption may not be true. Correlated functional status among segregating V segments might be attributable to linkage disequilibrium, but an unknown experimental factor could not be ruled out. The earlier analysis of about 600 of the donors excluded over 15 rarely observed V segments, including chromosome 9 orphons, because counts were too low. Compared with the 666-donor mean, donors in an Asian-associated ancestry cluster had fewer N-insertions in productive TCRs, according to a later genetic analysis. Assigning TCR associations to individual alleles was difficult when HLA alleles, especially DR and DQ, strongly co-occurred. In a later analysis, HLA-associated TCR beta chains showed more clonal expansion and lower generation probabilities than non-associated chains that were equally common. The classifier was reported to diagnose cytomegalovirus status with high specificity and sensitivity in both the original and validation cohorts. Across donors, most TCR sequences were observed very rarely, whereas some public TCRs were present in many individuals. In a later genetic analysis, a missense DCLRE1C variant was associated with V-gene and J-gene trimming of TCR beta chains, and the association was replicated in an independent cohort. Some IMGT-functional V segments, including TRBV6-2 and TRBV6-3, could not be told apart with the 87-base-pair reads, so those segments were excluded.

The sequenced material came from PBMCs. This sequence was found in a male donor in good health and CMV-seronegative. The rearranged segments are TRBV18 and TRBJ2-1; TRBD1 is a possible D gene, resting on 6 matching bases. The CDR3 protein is CASSSATGSSYNEQFF. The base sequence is TGTGCCAGCTCATCTGCTACAGGGAGCTCCTACAATGAGCAGTTCTTC.